The T cell receptor (beta chain) described here comes from a study of metastatic and nonmetastatic thyroid tumors. Across the whole study: The comparison covered peripheral blood and tumor or nodule tissue in malignant and benign thyroid patients. Study observations and caveats: According to reports, the diversity of TCR beta was significantly higher in malignant thyroid tumors than in benign nodules, and this held in both blood and tumor samples.

Every patient was untreated before thyroid surgery. As to this clone: The antigen is not known.

Germline-derived CDR1 and CDR2 are MDHEN and SYDVKM. V lost 7 bases, J lost 4 bases, and 7 bases stayed unmatched. This CDR3 contains 14 residues. Per the authors' pipeline: CDR3 was compared across clinicopathological groups, and the resulting differences were used to build a distant-metastasis classifier for papillary thyroid cancer. MiXCR reprocessed the PCR reads for TCRdb. TCRdb, not the authors, supplied the V and J calls. The sample has more than 40,000 clones; 28% are singletons. This TCR was recovered from a male donor with papillary thyroid cancer or a benign thyroid nodule (not recorded which). Some clones in this sample may be carry-over from other donors' samples. The sequenced material came from blood. The chain uses TRBV28 and TRBJ1-1; 9 nucleotides match TRBD1. The CDR3 is CASIKGQGGTEAFF. As DNA, the CDR3 is TGTGCCAGCATTAAGGGACAGGGTGGCACTGAAGCTTTCTTT.